This record looks at one TCR beta chain sequence and its context. This CDR3 spans 14 amino acids. From germline, CDR1 is SGHTA and CDR2 FQGNSA. Losses at the gene ends were 4 bases for V and 7 bases for J; bases not matched to a gene: 7. The data derive from a study of blood T cell repertoires in COVID-19. In the study's own analysis: How many nucleated cells were present was estimated from reference gene primer amplification. The method was immunoSEQ multiplex PCR; TCRdb's version includes in-frame clones alone and lacks a portion of them. The V and J calls and clone size were taken over from that table, and D and trimming were inferred from the DNA. This table has about 350,000 clones, around 90% appearing once.

This TCR was recovered from a woman aged 18 to 35 who had recovered from COVID-19. The sample comprised peripheral blood. The chain links TRBV7-2 to TRBJ2-5; 9 bases align to TRBD2. The chain's CDR3 is CASSSSSGIGTQYF. The CDR3 nucleotides are TGTGCCAGCAGCTCATCTAGCGGGATAGGGACCCAGTACTTC.